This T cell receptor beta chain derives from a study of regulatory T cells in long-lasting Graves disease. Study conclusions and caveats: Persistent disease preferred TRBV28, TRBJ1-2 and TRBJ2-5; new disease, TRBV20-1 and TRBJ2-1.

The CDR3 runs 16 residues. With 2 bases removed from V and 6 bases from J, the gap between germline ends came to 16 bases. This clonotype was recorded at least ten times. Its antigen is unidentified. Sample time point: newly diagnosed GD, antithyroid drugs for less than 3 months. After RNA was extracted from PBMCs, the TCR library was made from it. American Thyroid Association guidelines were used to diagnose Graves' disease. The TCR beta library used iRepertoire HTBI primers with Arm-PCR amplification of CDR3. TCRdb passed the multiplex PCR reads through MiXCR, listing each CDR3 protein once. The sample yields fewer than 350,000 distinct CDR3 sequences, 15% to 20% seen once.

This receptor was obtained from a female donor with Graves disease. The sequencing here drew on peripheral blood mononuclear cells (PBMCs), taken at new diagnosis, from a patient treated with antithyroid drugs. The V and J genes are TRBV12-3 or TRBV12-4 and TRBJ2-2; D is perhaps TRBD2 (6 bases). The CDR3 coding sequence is TGTGCCAGCAGTTTATATCAGGGCTCGGGGGCCGGGGAGCTGTTTTTT. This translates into CASSLYQGSGAGELFF.